Listed here is a single T cell receptor (beta chain). The antigen remains unidentified. The CDR3 length is 15 residues. CDR1 and CDR2 from the germline V gene are MDHEN and SYDVKM. The TRB cDNA libraries were prepared by 5' RACE with UMI labels. TCRdb re-called the 5' RACE reads; one entry per CDR3 protein, DNA not given. This table lists 100,000 to 150,000 distinct CDR3 sequences. These data originate in a study of CXCR3-negative and CXCR3-positive naive CD8 T cells. Study-level points and caveats: In CXCR3-positive naive cells, the TRB CDR3s were more hydrophobic than in CXCR3-negative naive cells.

Input material: naive CXCR3+ CD8+ T cells from blood. As to subset: CD45RO-CCR7+CD27+CD95- naive CD8+ T cells expressing CXCR3 (TNR3+). The chain couples TRBV28 to TRBJ2-7; lacking DNA, the TRBD2 call made by TCRdb goes unchecked. The source of this sequence is a human donor in good health. Some clones in this sample may be carry-over from other donors' samples. CDR3 amino acids: CASSSRDWPRDEQYF.